This T cell receptor beta chain was recovered during a study of blood T cell repertoires in COVID-19. About the study: Both acute and convalescent COVID-19 samples were obtained from the United States, Italy and Spain.

CDR1 and CDR2 (germline): SGHDN, FVKESK. This CDR3 has 13 amino acids. V was pared by 5 bases and J by 5 bases, with 11 bases between. Assay: immunoSEQ multiplex PCR; the TCRdb copy retains only in-frame clones and omits some. The table has roughly 160,000 clones, about 80% seen once. The chain links TRBV14 to TRBJ2-3, with D hard to call. The sequencing sample was made of peripheral blood. The clonotype was recovered from a man between 65 and 85 years old with active or convalescent COVID-19. This CDR3 reads CASSYNQRDTQYF. The CDR3 DNA reads as TGTGCCAGCAGCTACAACCAAAGAGATACGCAGTATTTT.